These 8 T cell receptor beta chains were all obtained from the same sample, sequenced in a study of shared clonotypes between healthy human individuals. Assay: immunoSEQ multiplex PCR; the TCRdb copy retains only in-frame clones and omits some. The sample has 2 million to 3 million clones, roughly 92% seen once. Sequencing used naive CD4+ T cells sorted from blood. Regarding subset: CD45RA+ positively selected. These receptors were collected from a man in his late teens or twenties in good health.

The chain couples TRBV27 to TRBJ1-3; D is perhaps TRBD1 (6 bases). The V and J ends lost 5 bases and 0 bases respectively, with 14 bases between them. CDR1 and CDR2 (germline): MNHEY, SMNVEV (reference sequence). This CDR3 has 16 amino acids. Here the CDR3 reads CASSPRTVPSGNTIYF. CDR3 DNA: TGTGCCAGCAGTCCCCGGACAGTCCCCTCTGGAAACACCATATATTTT.

This chain joins TRBV30 and TRBJ1-4, with D perhaps TRBD1 (5 bases). Per the germline V gene, CDR1 is GTSNPN and CDR2 is SVGIG (reference sequence). The CDR3 loop spans 13 amino acids. V gave up 5 bases and J gave up 8 bases, with 15 bases separating them. Written as DNA, the CDR3 is TGTGCCTGGGCTTCCGGGACCTCCGAAAAACTGTTTTTT. Amino acid sequence: CAWASGTSEKLFF.

Notes on this clone: Other DNA sequences within the sample encode an identical CDR3. CDR3 protein: CATSRGLLNTEAFF. DNA of the CDR3: TGTGCCACCAGCAGAGGGCTGCTAAACACTGAAGCTTTCTTT. The chain recombines TRBV15 with TRBJ1-1; D ambiguous. V shed 1 base and J shed 2 bases, with 8 bases lying between them. Per germline, CDR1 LNHNV and CDR2 YYDKDF (reference sequence). This CDR3 comprises 14 residues.

This sequence joins TRBV10-3 and TRBJ2-3; 7 bases match TRBD2. With V trimmed by 9 bases and J by 5 bases, 5 bases remained unmatched. This CDR3 region has 12 residues. CDR1 is ENHRY, CDR2 SYGVKD, per germline. The CDR3 region has the DNA TGTGCCATTGGACTAGTGGGAGATACGCAGTATTTT. It codes for CAIGLVGDTQYF.

On this clone: Other nucleotide sequences in the sample specify the same CDR3. This chain joins TRBV5-1 and TRBJ1-4, with D uncertain. The CDR3 is 14 amino acids. Trimming pared 1 base from V and 8 bases from J, leaving 12 bases between. Germline values: CDR1 SGHRS, CDR2 YFSETQ. CDR3 sequence (DNA): TGCGCCAGCAGCTTGAGGGAGGGAGGCGAAAAACTGTTTTTT. It encodes CASSLREGGEKLFF.

The chain is built from TRBV29-1 and TRBJ2-3; 8 positions match TRBD2. With 7 bases clipped from V and 3 bases from J, the junction kept 3 bases outside the gene matches. The CDR3 loop spans 12 amino acids. The germline V gene encodes CDR1 SQVTM and CDR2 ANQGSEA. The CDR3 sequence: CSEREGTDTQYF. The CDR3, as DNA: TGCAGCGAACGGGAGGGTACAGATACGCAGTATTTT.

The count of this clone is one. The chain links TRBV7-9 to TRBJ1-1; the match to TRBD1 covers 8 bases. Germline trimming cut 6 bases from V and 2 bases from J; bases unmatched to any gene: 11. The CDR3 has 16 residues. The germline V gene encodes CDR1 SEHNR and CDR2 FQNEAQ (reference sequence). The CDR3 DNA follows: TGTGCCAGCAGATACCCTAGGACAGGGTGCAACACTGAAGCTTTCTTT. Translated: CASRYPRTGCNTEAFF.

The V and J genes are TRBV19 and TRBJ2-7; 7 nucleotides align to TRBD2. With 3 bases clipped from V and 2 bases from J, the junction kept 4 bases outside the gene matches. This CDR3 region has 14 residues. CDR1 is LNHDA and CDR2 is SQIVND in the germline V gene (reference sequence). The CDR3: CASSIQRGAYEQYF. The CDR3 DNA reads TGTGCCAGTAGTATCCAGCGGGGTGCCTACGAGCAGTACTTC.